This T cell receptor beta chain was documented in a study of blood T cell repertoires in COVID-19. Across the study: There were acute and convalescent COVID-19 samples, and they came from the United States, Italy and Spain. Nucleic acid was either cDNA or gDNA, and it came from T cells, B-cell-depleted T cells, or PBMCs.

This clone has more than one count but fewer than ten. In the source study's methods: Using reference gene primer amplification, nucleated cell counts were estimated. Libraries were prepared by immunoSEQ multiplex PCR; TCRdb keeps only in-frame clonotypes and omits some of them. The V and J calls and clone size were taken over from that table, and D and trimming were inferred from the DNA. This table has around 80,000 clones, about 85% appearing once. Those enrolled in Seattle joined during active infection and were followed longitudinally afterward. The CDR3 covers 20 residues. The germline V and J ends were trimmed by 5 bases and 4 bases, with 32 bases remaining between them. Germline CDR1 and CDR2: KGHSH and LQKENI.

The rearrangement uses TRBV18 and TRBJ1-2, with D possibly being TRBD1 (6 bases). The sequenced sample was peripheral blood. The clonotype originates from a man between 45 and 60 years old with COVID-19, enrolled during active disease. As DNA, the CDR3 is TGTGCCAGCTCAGATGGACAGCCTAGTGCCTCTAGATTCCTGATCTATGGCTACACCTTC. This translates into CASSDGQPSASRFLIYGYTF.